Listed below are T cell receptor beta chains from one sample, sequenced in a study of graft-versus-host responses after intestinal transplantation. Repertoires were generated with immunoSEQ multiplex PCR, while TCRdb's copy carries only in-frame clones and drops some. The sample yields roughly 130,000 clones, 85% to 95% seen once. Their antigen targets remain unknown. Sequencing used unstimulated CD4+ T cells sorted from spleen or lymph node cells, obtained before intestinal transplant. The receptor set was obtained from a human donor who received an intestinal transplant. Each CDR3 is given with its conserved first and last residue. The D gene is left open where the match is weak. Clone size is given for some rows only: seen once, a few or many times, or a class if the clone is expanded.

V gene	D gene	clone size	J gene	CDR3 protein	CDR3 DNA
TRBV6-5	TRBD1	-	TRBJ1-4	CASSGTGFGEKLFF	TGTGCCAGCAGCGGGACAGGGTTTGGAGAAAAACTGTTTTTT
TRBV6-1	-	-	TRBJ2-7	CASSERDPPYEQYF	TGTGCCAGCAGTGAGCGGGACCCTCCCTACGAGCAGTACTTC
TRBV5-1	TRBD2	-	TRBJ2-3	CASSLAGLAAFSTDTQYF	TGCGCCAGCAGCTTGGCGGGACTAGCGGCTTTTAGCACAGATACGCAGTATTTT
TRBV30	TRBD2	-	TRBJ2-3	CAWTQAGDTQYF	TGTGCCTGGACCCAAGCGGGGGATACGCAGTATTTT
TRBV6-4	-	-	TRBJ2-3	CASSASITTPTDTQYF	TGTGCCAGCAGTGCCTCGATAACTACTCCCACAGATACGCAGTATTTT
TRBV19	TRBD1	few	TRBJ1-5	CASSVQGQGNQPQHF	TGTGCCAGTAGTGTTCAGGGACAGGGCAATCAGCCCCAGCATTTT
TRBV21-1	-	-	TRBJ2-1	CASSKCRGSSYNEQFF	TGTGCCAGCAGCAAATGTCGAGGGAGCTCCTACAATGAGCAGTTCTTC
TRBV5-1	-	-	TRBJ1-2	CASSFGTRNYGYTF	TGCGCCAGCAGCTTCGGGACAAGAAACTATGGCTACACCTTC
TRBV5-4	TRBD1	-	TRBJ2-1	CASSLGGVRGYRNEQFF	TGTGCCAGCAGCTTGGGGGGAGTCAGGGGGTATCGGAATGAGCAGTTCTTC
TRBV15	-	-	TRBJ1-2	CATSRETPGGYGYTF	TGTGCCACCAGCAGAGAAACACCCGGTGGATATGGCTACACCTTC
TRBV29-1	-	-	TRBJ1-3	CSVASGTLSGNTIYF	TGCAGCGTTGCCTCTGGAACCCTTTCTGGAAACACCATATATTTT
TRBV28	TRBD2	-	TRBJ2-1	CASSLGVRLAVYNEQFF	TGTGCCAGCAGTTTAGGGGTTAGGCTAGCGGTTTACAATGAGCAGTTCTTC
TRBV27	-	-	TRBJ2-3	CASSLDADTQYF	TGTGCCAGCAGTTTAGACGCAGATACGCAGTATTTT
TRBV6-5	TRBD2	-	TRBJ2-1	CASRKAGGAYNEQFF	TGTGCCAGCAGGAAAGCGGGAGGGGCCTACAATGAGCAGTTCTTC
TRBV11-2	-	-	TRBJ2-1	CASSTESEQFF	TGTGCCAGCAGCACCGAGAGTGAGCAGTTCTTC